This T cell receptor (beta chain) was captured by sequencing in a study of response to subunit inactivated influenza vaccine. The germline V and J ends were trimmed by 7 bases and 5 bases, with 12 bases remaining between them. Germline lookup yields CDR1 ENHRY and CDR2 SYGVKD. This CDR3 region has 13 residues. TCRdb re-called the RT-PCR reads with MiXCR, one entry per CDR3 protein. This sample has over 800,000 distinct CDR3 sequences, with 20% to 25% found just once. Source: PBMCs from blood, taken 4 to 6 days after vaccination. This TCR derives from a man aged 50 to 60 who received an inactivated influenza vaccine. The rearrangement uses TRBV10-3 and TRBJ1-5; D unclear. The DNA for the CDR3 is TGTGCCATCACTGGTGGGCAGGATCAGCCCCAGCATTTT. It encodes CAITGGQDQPQHF.